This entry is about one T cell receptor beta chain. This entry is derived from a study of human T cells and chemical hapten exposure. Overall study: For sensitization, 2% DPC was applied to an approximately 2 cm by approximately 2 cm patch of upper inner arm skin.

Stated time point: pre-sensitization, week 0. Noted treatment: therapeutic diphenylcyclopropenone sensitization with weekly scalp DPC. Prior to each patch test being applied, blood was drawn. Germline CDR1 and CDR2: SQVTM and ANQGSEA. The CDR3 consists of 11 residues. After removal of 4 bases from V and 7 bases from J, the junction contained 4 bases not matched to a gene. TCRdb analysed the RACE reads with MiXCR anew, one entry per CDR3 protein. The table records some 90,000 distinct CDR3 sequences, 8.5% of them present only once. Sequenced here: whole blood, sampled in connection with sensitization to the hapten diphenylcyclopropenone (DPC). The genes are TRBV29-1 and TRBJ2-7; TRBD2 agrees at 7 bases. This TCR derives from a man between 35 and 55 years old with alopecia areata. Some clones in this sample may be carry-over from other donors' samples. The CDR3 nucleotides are TGCAGCGTTGCATCAGCGGGGGAGCAGTACGTC. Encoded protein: CSVASAGEQYV.